The clone carrying this T cell receptor beta chain has more than one count but fewer than ten. Its target is not known. The junction had 7 bases not matched to a gene; V was cut back by 7 bases and J by 5 bases. The CDR3 spans 14 residues. Per the germline V gene, CDR1 is SGHRS and CDR2 is YFSETQ. Primers included in the PCR were 60 Vbeta and 13 Jbeta primers. Generated by immunoSEQ multiplex PCR, the TCRdb table keeps only in-frame clones and is missing some. The sample contains under 150,000 clones, roughly 75% of which appear only once. The sample is drawn from a study of cytomegalovirus exposure and HLA in healthy donors. Study findings and constraints: A later analysis associated some 16,000 TCR beta sequences with HLA alleles at a 0.05 false discovery rate.

Sequenced sample: PBMCs. The source of this sequence is a man aged 30 to 45 in good health and CMV-seronegative. The V and J genes are TRBV5-1 and TRBJ2-2, with 8 bases lining up with TRBD2. CDR3 residues: CASWPGGSTGELFF. The CDR3 nucleotides are TGCGCCAGCTGGCCGGGAGGGAGTACCGGGGAGCTGTTTTTT. Full variable domain (rest looked up from reference TRBV5-1 and TRBJ2-2): KAGVTQTPRYLIKTRGQQVTLSCSPISGHRSVSWYQQTPGQGLQFLFEYFSETQRNKGNFPGRFSGRQFSNSRSEMNVSTLELGDSALYLCASWPGGSTGELFFGEGSRLTVL.